The 17 T cell receptor beta chains below were found in one sample sequenced in a study of tumor and adjacent non-tumor tissue in lung cancer. A modified ARM-PCR protocol with three rounds of nested PCR amplified TCRbeta. TCRdb re-called the multiplex PCR reads with MiXCR, one entry per CDR3 protein. The table shows tens of thousands of distinct CDR3 sequences, with 67% occurring only once. This sample's RNA came from whole unsorted tissue. Sequenced input: lung tumor tissue. These receptors were collected from a man aged 55 to 70 with non-small cell lung cancer.

On this clonotype: At one of its ends the junction is not consistent with the germline gene, which may arise from a read error. The chain is built from TRBV20-1 and TRBJ2-2; 8 positions match TRBD1. Germline lookup yields CDR1 DFQATT and CDR2 SNEGSKA (reference sequence). The CDR3 has 14 residues. CDR3 sequence (DNA): TGCATTGCTAGCAGGACAGGGAACACCGTGGAGCTGTTTTTT. It specifies CIASRTGNTVELFF.

The rearrangement uses TRBV19 and TRBJ1-1; D ambiguous. Between the trimmed V and J ends, which lost 10 bases and 9 bases, there was a span of 18 bases. CDR1 is LNHDA and CDR2 is SQIVND in the germline V gene (reference sequence). The CDR3 sequence is 12 residues long. The CDR3 DNA is TGTGCCAATAGCCACTCTCCGGGTAAAGCTTTCTTT. It specifies CANSHSPGKAFF.

The chain recombines TRBV6-5 with TRBJ2-7; 7 bases match TRBD1. The V gene's germline CDR1 is MNHEY and CDR2 SVGAGI. Trimming cost V 4 bases and J 10 bases; bases outside gene matches: 13. The CDR3 is 14 amino acids. The CDR3 coding sequence is TGTGCCAGCAGTTGGGGGACAGTGAGGAGCGAACAGTACTTC. Protein product: CASSWGTVRSEQYF.

Concerning this clonotype itself: The CDR3 does not end in the conserved phenylalanine or tryptophan, so this is likely a read error. This sequence joins TRBV11-2 and TRBJ2-1; possibly TRBD2 for D (6 bases). Looked up from germline, CDR1 is SGHAT and CDR2 is FQNNGV. This CDR3 contains 15 residues. V was clipped by 5 bases and J by 7 bases, with 18 bases between them. CDR3 nucleotides: TGTGCCAGCAGCCCACACCGGGGGATGAGGAATGAGCAGTTCTTA. It encodes CASSPHRGMRNEQFL.

This clonotype was found once. Because the CDR3 is missing its conserved closing phenylalanine or tryptophan, this is likely a read error. The limits of the CDR3 on the DNA are not certain, so only TCRdb's listed CDR3 is given. The chain carries TRBV11-2 and TRBJ2-1; TRBD1 reflects the table's D call only, with no check against the DNA. Germline assignment: CDR1 SGHAT and CDR2 FQNNGV. Both ends counted, the CDR3 spans 14 residues. The CDR3 here is CASSLGRGSSEYFL.

A remark on this clonotype: A junction boundary mismatches the germline segment, possibly from a read error. The rearrangement uses TRBV6-5 and TRBJ1-6, with 7 bases aligning to TRBD1. The CDR3 sequence is 17 residues long. Germline V lookup: CDR1 MNHEY, CDR2 SVGAGI. The DNA of the CDR3 is TGTGCCAGCTCACGACAGGGAGGGGGCTCCTATAATTCACCCCTCTACTTT. Its protein product is CASSRQGGGSYNSPLYF.

This clonotype turned up a few times. Possible read error: a much larger clone is one base away. J is TRBJ1-3 and V is TRBV11-2; a possible D gene is TRBD1 (5 bases). CDR3 size: 14 residues. Germline values: CDR1 SGHAT, CDR2 FQNNGV. The CDR3 DNA is TGTGCCAGCAGCTTCGCCGGGGCTGGAGACACCATATATTTT. It encodes CASSFAGAGDTIYF. Complete variable domain (other parts from reference TRBV11-2 and TRBJ1-3): EAGVAQSPRYKIIEKRQSVAFWCNPISGHATLYWYQQILGQGPKLLIQFQNNGVVDDSQLPKDRFSAERLKGVDSTLKIQPAKLEDSAVYLCASSFAGAGDTIYFGEGSWLTVV.

This clonotype was counted only a few times. This sequence may be a read error, since a much larger clone differs from it by one base. The chain combines TRBV6-2 or TRBV6-3 with TRBJ1-1; 7 positions agree with TRBD1. Per the germline V gene, CDR1 is MNHEY and CDR2 is SVGEGT. The CDR3 has 14 residues. CDR3 coding DNA: TGTGCCAGCGGTAACCCACAGGGGAACACTGGAGCTTTCTTT. Protein: CASGNPQGNTGAFF.

Concerning this clonotype: At one boundary the junction diverges from the germline segment, which might be a read error. This chain connects TRBV7-8 to TRBJ2-1, with 7 positions matching TRBD2. The CDR3 has 15 amino acids. Germline V gene lookup returns CDR1 SGHVS and CDR2 FQNEAQ. CDR3 residues: CVSSPEAGTTNGQFF. The DNA of the CDR3 is TGTGTCAGCAGCCCTGAAGCGGGAACCACCAATGGGCAGTTCTTC. The full variable domain, rest sourced from reference TRBV7-8 and TRBJ2-1, is GAGVSQSPRYKVAKRGQDVALRCDPISGHVSLFWYQQALGQGPEFLTYFQNEAQLDKSGLPSDRFFAERPEGSVSTLKIQRTQQEDSAVYLCVSSPEAGTTNGQFFGPGTRLTVL.

Only one count was recorded for this clonotype. This rearrangement joins TRBV29-1 to TRBJ2-7, with D possibly matching TRBD1 (5 bases). V was pared by 0 bases and J by 4 bases, with 10 bases between. CDR1 SQVTM and CDR2 ANQGSEA come from the germline V gene. This CDR3 contains 13 residues. The CDR3 bases are TGCAGCGTTGAAGAGGACACCAAGTACGAGCAGTACTTC. Its protein product is CSVEEDTKYEQYF.

Note on this clonotype: Given a much more abundant clone one base away, this may be a read error. V gene TRBV6-6 combines with J gene TRBJ1-5, with a possible D match to TRBD1 (6 bases). This CDR3 comprises 14 residues. Germline V CDR1 and CDR2: MNHNY, SVGAGI (reference sequence). Deletions cut 7 bases from V and 7 bases from J, with 17 bases between. CDR3 amino acids: CASNRDPGDQPQHF. The CDR3 region has the DNA TGTGCCAGCAATCGGGACCCAGGGGACCAGCCCCAGCATTTT.

A remark on this clonotype: The conserved final phenylalanine or tryptophan is absent from the CDR3, which likely points to a read error. J is TRBJ1-1 and V is TRBV30; D remains ambiguous. The CDR3 sequence is 12 residues long. CDR1 GTSNPN and CDR2 SVGIG come from the germline V gene (reference sequence). CDR3 sequence (DNA): TGTGCTTGGAGTGTTGGTTTGGCTGAAGCTTTCCTT. This codes for CAWSVGLAEAFL.

The rearrangement uses TRBV6-1 and TRBJ1-1; weak D call: TRBD1 (6 bases). The CDR3 contains 14 residues. Germline V gene data show CDR1 as MNHNS and CDR2 as SASEGT. Trimming left V 7 bases short and J 5 bases short, with 17 bases between. This CDR3 is CASISGGGDTEAFF. The CDR3 DNA sequence: TGTGCCAGCATTAGCGGGGGCGGAGATACTGAAGCTTTCTTT.

This clonotype showed up many times. The CDR3 nucleotides read TGCGCCAGCAGCCAAGAGGGCCTACCTTATGGCTACACCTTC. Its translation is CASSQEGLPYGYTF. This rearrangement joins TRBV4-1 to TRBJ1-2; D gene ambiguous. V shed 0 bases and J shed 5 bases, with 10 bases lying between them. The CDR3 runs 14 residues. Germline CDR1 and CDR2: MGHRA and YSYEKL.

Regarding this clonotype: Germline is not matched at one junction end, which may reflect a read error. The rearrangement uses TRBV11-1 and TRBJ2-1; 8 nucleotides line up with TRBD1. CDR3 length: 15 amino acids. CDR1 is SGHAT and CDR2 is FQDESV in the germline V gene (reference sequence). The CDR3 is CASSSRTGSYNEHFF. As DNA, the CDR3 is TGTGCCAGTAGCTCCAGGACAGGGTCCTACAATGAGCATTTCTTC.

J is TRBJ2-7 and V is TRBV29-1; no definite D call. Germline lookup yields CDR1 SQVTM and CDR2 ANQGSEA. This CDR3 is built from 12 residues. V gave up 0 bases and J gave up 5 bases, with 8 bases separating them. Here the CDR3 reads CSVEDYYHEQYF. CDR3 coding DNA: TGCAGCGTTGAAGACTATTACCACGAGCAGTACTTC.

With regard to this clonotype: Just one base apart from a much larger clone, this may be a read error. The V call is TRBV11-2, the J call TRBJ1-2; D is uncertain. The germline V and J ends were trimmed by 7 bases and 7 bases, with 22 bases remaining between them. The CDR3 extends over 15 amino acids. Germline loops: CDR1 SGHAT, CDR2 FQNNGV. The CDR3 is CASTVWESGVTGYTF. In DNA form, the CDR3 reads TGTGCCAGCACCGTTTGGGAATCGGGTGTTACTGGCTACACCTTC.